Reported below is one TCR beta chain. The data belong to a study of blood T cell repertoires in COVID-19. The overall study: Sources were T cells, B-cell-depleted T cells, or PBMCs; the material itself was cDNA or gDNA.

Using immunoSEQ multiplex PCR, the repertoire was profiled, and TCRdb retains in-frame clones only, with some absent. Of hundreds of thousands of clones in the sample, about 90% were seen once. With 2 bases clipped from V and 3 bases from J, the junction kept 3 bases outside the gene matches. CDR3 size: 15 residues. Per the germline V gene, CDR1 is MGHRA and CDR2 is YSYEKL. This receptor was obtained from a woman aged 18-29 years with acute or convalescent COVID-19. The rearrangement joins TRBV4-1 to TRBJ2-1; 8 nucleotides match TRBD1. The sequenced sample was peripheral blood. CDR3 in DNA: TGCGCCAGCAGCCAACATGGACAGGGCTACAATGAGCAGTTCTTC. It translates to CASSQHGQGYNEQFF.